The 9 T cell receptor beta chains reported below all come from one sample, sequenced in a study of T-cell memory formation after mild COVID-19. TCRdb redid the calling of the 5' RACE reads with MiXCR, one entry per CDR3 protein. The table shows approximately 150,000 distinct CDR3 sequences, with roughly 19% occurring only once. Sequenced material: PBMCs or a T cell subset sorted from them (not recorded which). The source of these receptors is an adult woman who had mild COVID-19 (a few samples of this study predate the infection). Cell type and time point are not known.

The CDR3 sequence is CSSWDRGGTEAFF. The DNA for the CDR3 is TGCAGCTCCTGGGACCGGGGGGGCACTGAAGCTTTCTTT. This chain joins TRBV29-1 and TRBJ1-1; the D gene is possibly TRBD1 (5 bases). The CDR3 loop spans 13 amino acids. Germline V gene sequence: CDR1 SQVTM, CDR2 ANQGSEA. The V and J ends lost 8 bases and 4 bases respectively, with 17 bases between them.

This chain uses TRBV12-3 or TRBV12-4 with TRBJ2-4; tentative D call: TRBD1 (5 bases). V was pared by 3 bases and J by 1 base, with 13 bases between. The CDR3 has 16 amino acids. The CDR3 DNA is TGTGCCAGCAGTTTCCAGGGTGGGTCGGCCAAAAACATTCAGTACTTC. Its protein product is CASSFQGGSAKNIQYF.

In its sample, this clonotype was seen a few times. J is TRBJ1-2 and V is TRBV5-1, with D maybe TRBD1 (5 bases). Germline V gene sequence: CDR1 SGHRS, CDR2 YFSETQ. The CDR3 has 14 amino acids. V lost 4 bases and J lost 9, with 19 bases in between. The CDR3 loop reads CASSSSGTLGSYTF. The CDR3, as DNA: TGCGCCAGCAGCAGTTCCGGGACCCTAGGGAGCTACACCTTC.

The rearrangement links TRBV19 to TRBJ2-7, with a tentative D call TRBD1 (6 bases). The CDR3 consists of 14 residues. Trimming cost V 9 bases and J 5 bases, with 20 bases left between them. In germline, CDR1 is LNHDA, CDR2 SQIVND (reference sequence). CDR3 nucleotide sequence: TGTGCCAGCGCGAAACAGGGTATAATCCACGAGCAGTACTTC. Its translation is CASAKQGIIHEQYF.

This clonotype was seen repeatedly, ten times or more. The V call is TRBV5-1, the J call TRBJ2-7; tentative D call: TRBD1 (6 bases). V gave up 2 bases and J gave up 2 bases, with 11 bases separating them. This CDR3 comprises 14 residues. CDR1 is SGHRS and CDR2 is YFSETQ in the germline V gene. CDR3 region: CASSFRPGAYEQYF. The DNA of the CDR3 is TGCGCCAGCAGCTTCCGTCCAGGGGCCTACGAGCAGTACTTC.

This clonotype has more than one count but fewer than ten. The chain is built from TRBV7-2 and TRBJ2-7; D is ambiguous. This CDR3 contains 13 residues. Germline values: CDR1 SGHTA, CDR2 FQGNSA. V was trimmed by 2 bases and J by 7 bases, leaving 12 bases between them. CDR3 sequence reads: CASSLLVRGEQYF. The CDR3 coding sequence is TGTGCCAGCAGCTTACTCGTGCGTGGTGAGCAGTACTTC.

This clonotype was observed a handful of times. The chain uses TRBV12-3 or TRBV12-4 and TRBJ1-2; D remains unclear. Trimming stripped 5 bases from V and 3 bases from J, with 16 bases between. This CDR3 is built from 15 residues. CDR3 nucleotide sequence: TGTGCCAGCAGTCCCCTAGGTAGGGCGGACTATGGCTACACCTTC. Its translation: CASSPLGRADYGYTF.

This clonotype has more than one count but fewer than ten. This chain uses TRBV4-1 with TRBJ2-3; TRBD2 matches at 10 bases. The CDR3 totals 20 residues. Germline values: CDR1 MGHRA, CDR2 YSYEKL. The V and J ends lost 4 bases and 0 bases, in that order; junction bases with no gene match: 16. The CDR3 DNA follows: TGCGCCAGCAGCCCAAGACGGAGCGGGGGGGCATCGTCGAGCACAGATACGCAGTATTTT. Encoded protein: CASSPRRSGGASSSTDTQYF.

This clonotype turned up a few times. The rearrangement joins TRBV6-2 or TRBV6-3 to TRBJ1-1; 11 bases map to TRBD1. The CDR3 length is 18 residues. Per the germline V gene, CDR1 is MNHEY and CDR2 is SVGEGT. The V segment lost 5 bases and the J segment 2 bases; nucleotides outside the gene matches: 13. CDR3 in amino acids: CASSTRDRGTVRNTEAFF. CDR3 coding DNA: TGTGCCAGCAGTACCCGGGACAGGGGGACGGTCCGAAACACTGAAGCTTTCTTT.